This T cell receptor (beta chain) comes out of a study of blood T cells in healthy people across ages. Regarding the study as a whole: Naive T cell percentage showed a strong correlation with TCR beta diversity. Estimated diversity across one million T cells was deemed an underestimate. Possibly, changes in expanded clonotypes were confounded because donor CMV status was unknown.

The CDR3 consists of 10 residues. A second PCR of roughly 7 to 11 cycles used a sample-barcoded 5' primer and a J-beta primer mix. TCRdb reanalysed the 5' RACE reads using MiXCR and keeps one entry per CDR3 protein. This sample yields approximately 1.5 million distinct CDR3 sequences, of which about 31% are seen a single time; roughly 12% belongs to the top ten. Worth noting for this clonotype: The antigen remains undetermined.

The clonotype was recovered from a woman younger than 45 in good health. V gene TRBV12-3 or TRBV12-4 combines with J gene TRBJ2-3; a weak D match, TRBD1 (6 bases). The sample taken for sequencing was blood. CDR3 sequence: CTGRGDTQYF. CDR3 in DNA: TGTACCGGCAGGGGAGATACGCAGTATTTT.